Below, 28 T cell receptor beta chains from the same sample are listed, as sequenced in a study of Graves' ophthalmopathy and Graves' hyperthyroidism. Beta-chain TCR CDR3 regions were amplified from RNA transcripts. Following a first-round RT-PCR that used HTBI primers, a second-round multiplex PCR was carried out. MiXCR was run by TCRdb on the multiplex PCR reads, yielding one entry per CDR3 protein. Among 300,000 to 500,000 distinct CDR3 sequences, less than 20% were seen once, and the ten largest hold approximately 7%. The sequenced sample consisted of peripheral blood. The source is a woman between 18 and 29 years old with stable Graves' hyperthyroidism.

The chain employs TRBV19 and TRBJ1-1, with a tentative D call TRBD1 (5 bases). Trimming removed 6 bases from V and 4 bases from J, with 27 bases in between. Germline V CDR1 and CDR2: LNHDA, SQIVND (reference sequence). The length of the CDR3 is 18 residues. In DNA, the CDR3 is TGTGCCAGTAGGCCAGCCATACGCCGGGAACGCGGGGGCACTGAAGCTTTCTTT. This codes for CASRPAIRRERGGTEAFF.

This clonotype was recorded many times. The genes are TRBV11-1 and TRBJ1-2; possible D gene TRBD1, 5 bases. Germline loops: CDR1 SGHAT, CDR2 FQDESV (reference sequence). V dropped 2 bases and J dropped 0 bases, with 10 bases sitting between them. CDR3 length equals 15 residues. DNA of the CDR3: TGTGCCAGCAGCTTATACCGGGACCCTAACTATGGCTACACCTTC. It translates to CASSLYRDPNYGYTF.

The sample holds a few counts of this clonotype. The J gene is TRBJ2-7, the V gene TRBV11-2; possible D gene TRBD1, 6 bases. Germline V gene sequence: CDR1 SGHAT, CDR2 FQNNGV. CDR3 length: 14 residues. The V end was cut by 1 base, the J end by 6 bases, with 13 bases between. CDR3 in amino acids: CASSLGFGQSEQYF. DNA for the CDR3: TGTGCCAGCAGCTTAGGGTTTGGACAGTCCGAGCAGTACTTC. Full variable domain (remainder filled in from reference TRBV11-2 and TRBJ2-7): EAGVAQSPRYKIIEKRQSVAFWCNPISGHATLYWYQQILGQGPKLLIQFQNNGVVDDSQLPKDRFSAERLKGVDSTLKIQPAKLEDSAVYLCASSLGFGQSEQYFGPGTRLTVT.

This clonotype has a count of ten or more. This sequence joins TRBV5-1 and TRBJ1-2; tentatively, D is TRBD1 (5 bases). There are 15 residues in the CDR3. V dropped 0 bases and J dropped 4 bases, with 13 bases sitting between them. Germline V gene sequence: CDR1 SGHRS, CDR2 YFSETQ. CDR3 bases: TGCGCCAGCAGCTTGGTGGCAGGGAGCGGCTATGGCTACACCTTC. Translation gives CASSLVAGSGYGYTF.

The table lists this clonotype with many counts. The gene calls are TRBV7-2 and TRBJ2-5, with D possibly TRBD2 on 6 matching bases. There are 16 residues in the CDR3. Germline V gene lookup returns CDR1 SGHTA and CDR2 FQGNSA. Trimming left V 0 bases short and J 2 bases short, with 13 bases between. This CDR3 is CASSLAKRGGQETQYF. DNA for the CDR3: TGTGCCAGCAGCTTAGCTAAGCGTGGGGGGCAAGAGACCCAGTACTTC.

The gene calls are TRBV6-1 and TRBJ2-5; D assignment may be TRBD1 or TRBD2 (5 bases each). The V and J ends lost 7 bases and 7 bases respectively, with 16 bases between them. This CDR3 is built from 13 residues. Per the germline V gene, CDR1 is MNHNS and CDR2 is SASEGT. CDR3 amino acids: CASTRTTEGTQYF. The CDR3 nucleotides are TGTGCCAGCACCAGGACAACCGAGGGGACCCAGTACTTC.

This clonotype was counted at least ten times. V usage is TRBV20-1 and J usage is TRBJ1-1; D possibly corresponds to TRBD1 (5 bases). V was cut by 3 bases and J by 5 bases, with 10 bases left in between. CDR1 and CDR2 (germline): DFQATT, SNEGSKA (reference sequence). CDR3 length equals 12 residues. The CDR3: CSASLGGTEAFF. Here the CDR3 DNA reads TGCAGTGCTAGCCTCGGGGGGACTGAAGCTTTCTTT.

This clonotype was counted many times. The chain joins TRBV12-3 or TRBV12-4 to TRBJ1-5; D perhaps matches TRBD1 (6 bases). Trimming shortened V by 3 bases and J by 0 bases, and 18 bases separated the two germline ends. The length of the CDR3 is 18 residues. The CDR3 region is CASSFLGDINYSNQPQHF. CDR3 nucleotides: TGTGCCAGCAGTTTCTTGGGGGACATAAACTATAGCAATCAGCCCCAGCATTTT.

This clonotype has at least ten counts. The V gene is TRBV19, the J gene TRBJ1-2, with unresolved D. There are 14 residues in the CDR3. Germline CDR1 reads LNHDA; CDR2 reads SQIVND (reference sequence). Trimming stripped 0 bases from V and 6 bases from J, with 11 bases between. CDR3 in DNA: TGTGCCAGTAGTATAGAGACTCAGGATAATGGCTACACCTTC. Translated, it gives CASSIETQDNGYTF.

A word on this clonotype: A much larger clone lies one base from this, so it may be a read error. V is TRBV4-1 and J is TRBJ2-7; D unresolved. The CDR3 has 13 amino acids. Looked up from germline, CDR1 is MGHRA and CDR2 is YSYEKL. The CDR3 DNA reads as TGCGCCAGCAGCCAAGCGGTATCCTACGAGCACTACTTC. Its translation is CASSQAVSYEHYF.

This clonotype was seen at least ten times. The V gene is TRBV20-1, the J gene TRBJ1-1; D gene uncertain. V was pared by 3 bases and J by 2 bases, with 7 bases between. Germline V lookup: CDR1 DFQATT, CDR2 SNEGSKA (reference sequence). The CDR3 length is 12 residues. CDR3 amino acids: CSASDGNTEAFF. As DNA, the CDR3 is TGCAGTGCTAGTGACGGAAACACTGAAGCTTTCTTT.

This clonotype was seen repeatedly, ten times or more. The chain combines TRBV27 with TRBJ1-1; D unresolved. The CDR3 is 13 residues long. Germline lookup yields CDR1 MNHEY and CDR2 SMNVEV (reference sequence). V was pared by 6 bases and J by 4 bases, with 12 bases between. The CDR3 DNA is TGTGCCAGCAGCCTGGGCGTGGTCACTGAAGCTTTCTTT. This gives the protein CASSLGVVTEAFF.

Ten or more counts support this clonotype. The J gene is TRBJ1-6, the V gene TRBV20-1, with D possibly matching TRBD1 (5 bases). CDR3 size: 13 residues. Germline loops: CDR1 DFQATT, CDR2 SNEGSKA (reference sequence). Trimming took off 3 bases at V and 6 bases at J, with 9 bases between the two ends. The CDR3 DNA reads TGCAGTGCTAGGGGGACTGCTAATTCACCCCTCCACTTT. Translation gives CSARGTANSPLHF.

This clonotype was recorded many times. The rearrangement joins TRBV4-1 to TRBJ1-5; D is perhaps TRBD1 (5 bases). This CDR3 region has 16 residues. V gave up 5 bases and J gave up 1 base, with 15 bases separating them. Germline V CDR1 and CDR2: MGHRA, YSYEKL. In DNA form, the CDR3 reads TGCGCCAGCAGCTCCGGACCCGGGGACAGCAATCAGCCCCAGCATTTT. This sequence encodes CASSSGPGDSNQPQHF.

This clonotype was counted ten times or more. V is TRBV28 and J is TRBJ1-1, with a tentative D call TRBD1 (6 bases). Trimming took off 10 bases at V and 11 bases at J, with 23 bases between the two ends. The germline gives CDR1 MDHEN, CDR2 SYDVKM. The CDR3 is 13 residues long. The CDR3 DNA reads TGTGCCATCACTGACAGGCTCTCCCTGGCGGCTTTCTTT. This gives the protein CAITDRLSLAAFF.

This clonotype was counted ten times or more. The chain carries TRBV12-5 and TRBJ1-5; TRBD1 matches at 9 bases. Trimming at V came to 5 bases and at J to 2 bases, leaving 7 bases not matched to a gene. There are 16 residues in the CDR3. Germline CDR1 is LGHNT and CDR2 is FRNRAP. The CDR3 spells CASGLATGGGNQPQHF. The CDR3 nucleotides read TGTGCTAGTGGTCTTGCCACAGGGGGCGGCAATCAGCCCCAGCATTTT.

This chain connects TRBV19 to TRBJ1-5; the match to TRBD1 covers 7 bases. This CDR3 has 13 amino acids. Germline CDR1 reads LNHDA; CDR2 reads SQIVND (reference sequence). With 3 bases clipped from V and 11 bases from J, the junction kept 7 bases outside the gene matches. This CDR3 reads CASSIGGGPAQHF. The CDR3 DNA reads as TGTGCCAGTAGTATCGGAGGGGGCCCGGCCCAGCATTTT. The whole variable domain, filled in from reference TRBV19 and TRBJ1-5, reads DGGITQSPKYLFRKEGQNVTLSCEQNLNHDAMYWYRQDPGQGLRLIYYSQIVNDFQKGDIAEGYSVSREKKESFPLTVTSAQKNPTAFYLCASSIGGGPAQHFGDGTRLSIL.

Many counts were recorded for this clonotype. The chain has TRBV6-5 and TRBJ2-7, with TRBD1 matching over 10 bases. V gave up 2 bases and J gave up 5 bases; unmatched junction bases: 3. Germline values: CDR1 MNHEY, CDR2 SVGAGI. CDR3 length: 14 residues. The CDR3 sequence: CASSYKGTGDEQYF. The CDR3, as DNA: TGTGCCAGCAGTTACAAGGGGACAGGGGACGAGCAGTACTTC.

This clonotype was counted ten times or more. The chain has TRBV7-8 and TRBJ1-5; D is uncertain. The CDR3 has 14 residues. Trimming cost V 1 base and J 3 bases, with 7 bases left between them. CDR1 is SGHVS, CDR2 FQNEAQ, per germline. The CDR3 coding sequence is TGTGCCAGCAGCTTAGGGACCTTCAATCAGCCCCAGCATTTT. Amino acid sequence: CASSLGTFNQPQHF.

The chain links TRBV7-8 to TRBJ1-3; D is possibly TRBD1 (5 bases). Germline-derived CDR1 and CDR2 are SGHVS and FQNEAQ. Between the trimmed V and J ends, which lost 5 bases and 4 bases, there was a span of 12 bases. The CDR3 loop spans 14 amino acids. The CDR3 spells CASSGRVTGNTIYF. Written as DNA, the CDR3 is TGTGCCAGCAGCGGCAGGGTGACGGGAAACACCATATATTTT.

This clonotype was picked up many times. The CDR3 DNA follows: TGTGCCACCAGTGATTCCCGGGGTTTGAACACTGAAGCTTTCTTT. Translated, it gives CATSDSRGLNTEAFF. The V gene is TRBV24-1, the J gene TRBJ1-1; D unresolved. Germline CDR1 and CDR2: KGHDR and SFDVKD. CDR3 length: 15 amino acids. The V end was cut by 2 bases, the J end by 0 bases, with 9 bases between.

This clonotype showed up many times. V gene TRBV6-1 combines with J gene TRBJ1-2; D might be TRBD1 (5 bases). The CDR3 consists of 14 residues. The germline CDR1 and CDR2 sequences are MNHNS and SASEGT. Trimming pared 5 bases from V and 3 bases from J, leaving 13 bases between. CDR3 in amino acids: CASSPTAGHYGYTF. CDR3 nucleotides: TGTGCCAGCAGTCCAACGGCAGGGCACTATGGCTACACCTTC.

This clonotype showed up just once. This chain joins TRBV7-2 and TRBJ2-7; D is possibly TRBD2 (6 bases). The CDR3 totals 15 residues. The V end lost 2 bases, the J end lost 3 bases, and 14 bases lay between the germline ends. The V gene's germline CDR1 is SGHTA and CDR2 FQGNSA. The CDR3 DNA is TGTGCCAGCAGCTTATTGATCGTGGGGGGCTACGAGCAGTACTTC. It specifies CASSLLIVGGYEQYF.

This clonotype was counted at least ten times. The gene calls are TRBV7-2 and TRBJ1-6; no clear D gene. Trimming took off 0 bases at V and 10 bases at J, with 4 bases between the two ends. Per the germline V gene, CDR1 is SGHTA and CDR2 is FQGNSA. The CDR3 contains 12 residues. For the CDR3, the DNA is TGTGCCAGCAGCTTAGCTGGGTCACCCCTCCACTTT. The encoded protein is CASSLAGSPLHF.

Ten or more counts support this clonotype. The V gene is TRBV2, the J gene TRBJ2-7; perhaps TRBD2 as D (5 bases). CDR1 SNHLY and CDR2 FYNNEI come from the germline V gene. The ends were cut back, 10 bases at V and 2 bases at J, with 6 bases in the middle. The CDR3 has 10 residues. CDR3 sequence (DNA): TGTGCCATCGGGACCTACGAGCAGTACTTC. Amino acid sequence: CAIGTYEQYF.

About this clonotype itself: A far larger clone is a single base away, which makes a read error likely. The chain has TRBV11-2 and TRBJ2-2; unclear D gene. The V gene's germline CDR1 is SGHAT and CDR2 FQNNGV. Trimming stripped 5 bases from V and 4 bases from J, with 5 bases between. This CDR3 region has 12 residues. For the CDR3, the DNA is TGTGCCAGCAGCATAGTCACCGGGGAGCTGTTTTTT. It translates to CASSIVTGELFF.

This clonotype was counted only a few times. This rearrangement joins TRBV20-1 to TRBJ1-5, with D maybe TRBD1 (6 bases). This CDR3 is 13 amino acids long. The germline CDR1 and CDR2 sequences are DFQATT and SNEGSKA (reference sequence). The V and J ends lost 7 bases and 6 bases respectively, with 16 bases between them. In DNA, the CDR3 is TGCAGTGTTCAAGGGGGGGTCGCTCAGCCCCAGCATTTT. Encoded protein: CSVQGGVAQPQHF.

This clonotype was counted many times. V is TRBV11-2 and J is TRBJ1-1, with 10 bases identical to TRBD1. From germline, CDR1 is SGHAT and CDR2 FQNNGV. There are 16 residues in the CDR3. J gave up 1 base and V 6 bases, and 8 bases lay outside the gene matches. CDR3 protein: CASSLGQGYANTEAFF. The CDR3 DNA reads TGTGCCAGCAGTCTGGGACAGGGGTATGCGAACACTGAAGCTTTCTTT.